This TCR beta chain was recovered during a study of blood T cell repertoires in COVID-19. Study-wide context: Acute-phase and convalescent COVID-19 samples originated in the United States, Italy and Spain. PBMCs, B-cell-depleted T cells, or T cells were the source of the cDNA or gDNA that made up the material.

In the original analysis: The assay estimated nucleated cells by amplifying reference gene primers. The assay was immunoSEQ multiplex PCR, and TCRdb's table has in-frame clones only and misses some. That table supplies the V and J calls and clone size; D and trimming were determined from the DNA. The top ten clones hold 26% of a sample with 150,000 to 200,000 clones, about 80% of them seen once. J was trimmed by 2 bases and V by 5 bases; bases with no gene match: 5. Germline values: CDR1 MNHNY, CDR2 SVGAGI (reference sequence). The CDR3 length is 15 residues. The sequencing input was peripheral blood. The receptor was derived from a woman in her 70s with acute or convalescent COVID-19. The chain recombines TRBV6-6 with TRBJ2-1; 8 bases line up with TRBD1. CDR3: CASSESQGAYNEQFF. The CDR3 DNA reads as TGTGCCAGCAGTGAGTCACAGGGGGCCTACAATGAGCAGTTCTTC.